This TCR beta chain was recovered during a study of blood T cell repertoires in COVID-19. Study-level information: COVID-19 samples, acute and convalescent, were from the United States, Italy and Spain.

The data were produced by immunoSEQ multiplex PCR, yet TCRdb's version contains in-frame clones alone and is incomplete. This table holds more than 250,000 clones, more than 70% found once. The material sequenced was peripheral blood. The receptor comes from a woman aged 50 to 65 with acute or convalescent COVID-19.

The CDR3 bases are TGTGCCAGTAGTTATCAGGGGGAGGACCTCTACGAGCAGTACTTC. It is translated as CASSYQGEDLYEQYF. The rearrangement joins TRBV19 to TRBJ2-7, with a tentative D call TRBD1 (7 bases). The CDR3 length is 15 residues. With 5 bases removed from V and 3 bases from J, the gap between germline ends came to 17 bases. CDR1 LNHDA and CDR2 SQIVND come from the germline V gene (reference sequence).